The 24 T cell receptor beta chains in this list originate from one sample, sequenced in a study of T cell responses to AZD1222 COVID-19 vaccine. TCRdb keeps only in-frame clones here, not all; method: immunoSEQ multiplex PCR. This sample has about 270,000 clones, with roughly 93% found just once. This specimen was peripheral blood, taken 28 days after the second AZD1222 dose. These receptors all come from an adult who received the AZD1222 COVID-19 vaccine.

V is TRBV3-1 (or the pseudogene TRBV3-2) and J is TRBJ1-2, with D perhaps matching TRBD1 (5 bases). Germline CDR1 reads LGHDT; CDR2 reads YNNKEL (reference sequence). The V end lost 0 bases, the J end lost 7 bases, and 15 bases lay between the germline ends. The CDR3 is 15 amino acids. The CDR3 DNA is TGTGCCAGCAGCCAAGATCTCACGGGGGTCGGTGGCTACACCTTC. Protein: CASSQDLTGVGGYTF.

The rearrangement links TRBV29-1 to TRBJ2-7; D gene uncertain. V lost 4 bases and J 3 bases, leaving 10 bases between the germline ends. CDR3 length: 12 residues. CDR1 and CDR2 from the germline V gene are SQVTM and ANQGSEA. The CDR3 loop is CSVGGYFYEQYF. In DNA form, the CDR3 reads TGCAGCGTTGGGGGTTACTTCTACGAGCAGTACTTC.

The chain carries TRBV5-1 and TRBJ2-3, with D possibly being TRBD2 (7 bases). This CDR3 is built from 15 residues. Germline CDR1 SGHRS, CDR2 YFSETQ. The ends were cut back, 2 bases at V and 3 bases at J, with 13 bases in the middle. The DNA of the CDR3 is TGCGCCAGCAGCTTAAGAGGGGGGGAGACAGATACGCAGTATTTT. Amino acids: CASSLRGGETDTQYF.

This rearrangement joins TRBV4-2 to TRBJ2-7; D uncertain. The CDR3 has 15 residues. Germline CDR1 and CDR2: LGHNA and YNFKEQ. Trimming removed 5 bases at V and 1 base at J, with 15 bases between. This CDR3 reads CASSSATPGSYEQYF. The CDR3 nucleotides are TGTGCCAGCAGCTCAGCGACGCCCGGATCCTACGAGCAGTACTTC.

V usage is TRBV9 and J usage is TRBJ2-3; the match to TRBD2 covers 9 bases. Unmatched junction bases numbered 7, after V lost 3 bases and J lost 5 bases. This CDR3 comprises 15 residues. CDR1 SGDLS and CDR2 YYNGEE come from the germline V gene. CDR3 amino acids: CASSAPSGGRDTQYF. The CDR3 bases are TGTGCCAGCAGCGCCCCCAGCGGGGGGAGAGATACGCAGTATTTT.

This clone is a singleton in its sample. The V call is TRBV5-1, the J call TRBJ1-4; D is undetermined. CDR1 and CDR2 from the germline V gene are SGHRS and YFSETQ. The CDR3 covers 14 residues. V was cut by 2 bases and J by 3 bases, with 8 bases left in between. The CDR3 loop reads CASSLGQPNEKLFF. In DNA, the CDR3 is TGCGCCAGCAGCTTAGGGCAACCTAATGAAAAACTGTTTTTT.

This clone is a singleton in its sample. The chain joins TRBV9 to TRBJ1-1; D might be TRBD1 (6 bases). Germline CDR1 SGDLS, CDR2 YYNGEE. CDR3 length equals 16 residues. V gave up 3 bases and J gave up 0 bases, with 15 bases separating them. The chain's CDR3 is CASSASRQVMNTEAFF. CDR3 bases: TGTGCCAGCAGCGCCTCACGACAGGTGATGAACACTGAAGCTTTCTTT. Filled out from reference TRBV9 and TRBJ1-1, the complete variable domain reads DSGVTQTPKHLITATGQRVTLRCSPRSGDLSVYWYQQSLDQGLQFLIQYYNGEERAKGNILERFSAQQFPDLHSELNLSSLELGDSALYFCASSASRQVMNTEAFFGQGTRLTVV.

The V call is TRBV2, the J call TRBJ1-1, with 7 bases fitting TRBD1. The CDR3 totals 14 residues. The trim removed 5 bases at V and 0 bases at J, leaving 3 bases unmatched. Germline CDR1 reads SNHLY; CDR2 reads FYNNEI. The CDR3 is CASSKDRVNTEAFF. CDR3 sequence (DNA): TGTGCCAGCAGTAAAGACAGGGTGAACACTGAAGCTTTCTTT.

This rearrangement joins TRBV24-1 to TRBJ2-1, with TRBD2 identical over 8 bases. V was pared by 4 bases and J by 0 bases, with 4 bases of the junction left unmatched. The CDR3 is 16 amino acids. Germline V gene data show CDR1 as KGHDR and CDR2 as SFDVKD. DNA for the CDR3: TGTGCCACCAGTGACCCCAGCGGGAGCTCCTACAATGAGCAGTTCTTC. Amino acid sequence: CATSDPSGSSYNEQFF.

The chain uses TRBV28 and TRBJ2-7; D is unclear. V lost 6 bases to trimming and J lost 2 bases, with 8 bases between them. The germline V gene has CDR1 MDHEN and CDR2 SYDVKM. This CDR3 contains 12 residues. CDR3 region: CASSLRAYEQYF. Written as DNA, the CDR3 is TGTGCCAGCAGCCTTCGGGCCTACGAGCAGTACTTC.

The V gene is TRBV12-3 or TRBV12-4, the J gene TRBJ1-2; no firm D call. This CDR3 is 13 amino acids long. V was clipped by 5 bases and J by 6 bases, with 13 bases between them. The CDR3 sequence is CASSPSGTDGYTF. For the CDR3, the DNA is TGTGCCAGCAGTCCCTCAGGTACGGATGGCTACACCTTC.

The rearrangement links TRBV9 to TRBJ1-2; weak D call: TRBD1 (6 bases). Between the trimmed V and J ends, which lost 7 bases and 8 bases, there was a span of 15 bases. The CDR3 is 12 amino acids. Germline CDR1 SGDLS, CDR2 YYNGEE. CDR3 in DNA: TGTGCCAGCGCCAACAGGGAATTCGGCTACACCTTC. Its translation: CASANREFGYTF.

The table lists this clone with a count of one. This chain connects TRBV5-4 to TRBJ2-2; 7 nucleotides line up with TRBD2. The CDR3 consists of 16 residues. J gave up 0 bases and V 4 bases, and 6 bases lay outside the gene matches. Looked up from germline, CDR1 is SGHNT and CDR2 is YYREEE (reference sequence). The CDR3 protein is CASSPMGGTNTGELFF. The CDR3, as DNA: TGTGCCAGCAGCCCAATGGGGGGGACGAACACCGGGGAGCTGTTTTTT.

V usage is TRBV6-2 or TRBV6-3 and J usage is TRBJ2-1; weak D call: TRBD2 (6 bases). Germline-derived CDR1 and CDR2 are MNHEY and SVGEGT. V lost 2 bases to trimming and J lost 5 bases, with 13 bases between them. This CDR3 is built from 15 residues. The CDR3 sequence: CASSYPSGTDNEQFF. CDR3 DNA sequence: TGTGCCAGCAGTTACCCTTCCGGGACTGACAATGAGCAGTTCTTC.

The V and J genes are TRBV3-1 (or the pseudogene TRBV3-2) and TRBJ2-3; maybe TRBD2 (6 bases). The V gene's germline CDR1 is LGHDT and CDR2 YNNKEL (reference sequence). There are 16 residues in the CDR3. V lost 3 bases and J lost 3, with 16 bases in between. The CDR3 nucleotides are TGTGCCAGCAGCCACGCGGGGTCTCGGAAAACAGATACGCAGTATTTT. Its translation is CASSHAGSRKTDTQYF.

For the CDR3, the DNA is TGTGCCAGCAGGGAGAGCACAGATACGCAGTATTTT. As protein: CASRESTDTQYF. The chain has TRBV2 and TRBJ2-3; D is unclear. The germline V gene encodes CDR1 SNHLY and CDR2 FYNNEI. CDR3 length: 12 residues. V was cut by 6 bases and J by 0 bases, with 4 bases left in between.

This sequence joins TRBV2 and TRBJ2-3; no definite D call. CDR3 length: 15 residues. CDR1 and CDR2 from the germline V gene are SNHLY and FYNNEI. Trimming cost V 4 bases and J 3 bases, with 14 bases left between them. The CDR3 loop is CASSVTMGWTDTQYF. The CDR3 nucleotides are TGTGCCAGCAGTGTGACCATGGGTTGGACAGATACGCAGTATTTT.

This clone was counted once. CDR3: CASSGGLPEKLFF. CDR3 bases: TGTGCCAGCAGCGGAGGACTGCCAGAAAAACTGTTTTTT. The chain recombines TRBV12-3 or TRBV12-4 with TRBJ1-4; D not certain. The V gene lost 6 bases and the J gene lost 8 bases, with 13 bases spanning the gap. The CDR3 has 13 residues.

The rearrangement uses TRBV7-8 and TRBJ2-1; the D is unclear. Germline assignment: CDR1 SGHVS and CDR2 FQNEAQ. This CDR3 contains 14 residues. The V end was cut by 1 base, the J end by 4 bases, with 8 bases between. CDR3 protein: CASSLVAEYNEQFF. Here the CDR3 DNA reads TGTGCCAGCAGCTTAGTGGCGGAATACAATGAGCAGTTCTTC.

V gene TRBV28 combines with J gene TRBJ1-2; D is uncertain. The V gene lost 1 base and the J gene lost 5 bases, with 14 bases spanning the gap. In germline, CDR1 is MDHEN, CDR2 SYDVKM. This CDR3 region has 15 residues. The CDR3, as DNA: TGTGCCAGCAGTTTATCCCCAAAAGGGTCTTATGGCTACACCTTC. As protein: CASSLSPKGSYGYTF.

This clone was recorded a few times. The chain combines TRBV11-2 with TRBJ1-2; TRBD1 matches 9 bases. Germline CDR1 is SGHAT and CDR2 is FQNNGV. This CDR3 contains 16 residues. J lost 4 bases, V lost 5 bases, and 11 bases had no gene match. This chain's CDR3 is CASSPDRDRVIYGYTF. As DNA, the CDR3 is TGTGCCAGCAGCCCAGACCGGGACAGGGTAATCTATGGCTACACCTTC. The full variable domain, its missing parts supplied by reference TRBV11-2 and TRBJ1-2, is EAGVAQSPRYKIIEKRQSVAFWCNPISGHATLYWYQQILGQGPKLLIQFQNNGVVDDSQLPKDRFSAERLKGVDSTLKIQPAKLEDSAVYLCASSPDRDRVIYGYTFGSGTRLTVV.

The chain couples TRBV28 to TRBJ1-6, with D tentatively TRBD1 (6 bases). Germline V CDR1 and CDR2: MDHEN, SYDVKM. The CDR3 sequence is 15 residues long. V was pared by 6 bases and J by 2 bases, with 11 bases between. This CDR3 is CASRPTGTYNSPLHF. DNA of the CDR3: TGTGCCAGCAGGCCCACAGGGACCTATAATTCACCCCTCCACTTT.

J is TRBJ2-1 and V is TRBV7-2, with a weak D call TRBD2 (7 bases). CDR1 and CDR2 (germline): SGHTA, FQGNSA. Trimming stripped 3 bases from V and 9 bases from J, with 18 bases between. The CDR3 length is 15 residues. CDR3: CASSFGLGGRGEQFF. CDR3 sequence (DNA): TGTGCCAGCAGCTTCGGACTAGGGGGGAGAGGTGAGCAGTTCTTC. The whole variable domain, remainder taken from reference TRBV7-2 and TRBJ2-1, is GAGVSQSPSNKVTEKGKDVELRCDPISGHTALYWYRQSLGQGLEFLIYFQGNSAPDKSGLPSDRFSAERTGGSVSTLTIQRTQQEDSAVYLCASSFGLGGRGEQFFGPGTRLTVL.

J is TRBJ2-1 and V is TRBV19; D possibly corresponds to TRBD1 (5 bases). This CDR3 has 16 amino acids. The germline V gene has CDR1 LNHDA and CDR2 SQIVND (reference sequence). The V gene lost 6 bases and the J gene lost 2 bases, with 17 bases spanning the gap. CDR3 amino acids: CASSKIGVPPYNEQFF. CDR3 nucleotides: TGTGCCAGTAGCAAAATAGGGGTGCCCCCCTACAATGAGCAGTTCTTC.